This is a list of T cell receptor beta chains from one sample in a study of PD-1 blockade in classical Hodgkin lymphoma. Profiling relied on immunoSEQ multiplex PCR, and the TCRdb table lists in-frame clones only, not all of them. Of over 60,000 clones listed, about 89% are singletons. This specimen was peripheral blood mononuclear cells (PBMCs), taken before the fourth cycle of nivolumab. These TCRs come from a human donor with classical Hodgkin lymphoma. Both conserved end residues are part of each CDR3. D genes are given only for firm matches. Clone size is shown for a subset of rows, as once, few, many or a class of expanded clone.

CDR3 DNA | CDR3 protein | J gene | clone size | V gene | D gene
TGTGCCAGCAGCAATTGGGGCCCTCGAGGAGCTTTCTTT | CASSNWGPRGAFF | TRBJ1-1 | . | TRBV6-5 | .
TGTGCCAGCCCTAAACCGAGTCTTGGCGGCAATCAGCCCCAGCATTTT | CASPKPSLGGNQPQHF | TRBJ1-5 | . | TRBV5-7 | .
TGTGCCAGCAGGGAACGGCTGAACACTGAAGCTTTCTTT | CASRERLNTEAFF | TRBJ1-1 | few | TRBV13 | .
TGTGCCATCAGTGAGTCGACTCCGGAAGGCAATGAAGCTTTCTTT | CAISESTPEGNEAFF | TRBJ1-1 | . | TRBV10-3 | .
TGTGCCAGCAGCTCGCCCAGGACGCTTGAGAACACTGAAGCTTTCTTT | CASSSPRTLENTEAFF | TRBJ1-1 | . | TRBV7-9 | .
TGTGCCAGCAGCCAACAGGGTGTGGGGCAGCCCCTCCACTTT | CASSQQGVGQPLHF | TRBJ1-6 | . | TRBV7-9 | .
TGCAGTGCTAGACTCGGGAGGGGCTACACCTTC | CSARLGRGYTF | TRBJ1-2 | . | TRBV20-1 | .
TGTGCCAGCAGCTGGGGACCGACTAATGAAAAACTGTTTTTT | CASSWGPTNEKLFF | TRBJ1-4 | once | TRBV7-2 | .
TGTGCTAGCAGCGATACTTTTGTGGGGGCCGGAGAGACCCAGTACTTC | CASSDTFVGAGETQYF | TRBJ2-5 | . | TRBV7-7 | .
TGTGCCAGCAGTTACACCCAGAATGAAAAACTGTTTTTT | CASSYTQNEKLFF | TRBJ1-4 | . | TRBV6-6 | .
TGTGCCAGCGAAGGGACGAGAGAAGCTTTCTTT | CASEGTREAFF | TRBJ1-1 | . | TRBV25-1 | .
TGCGCCAGCAGCCAAAGCCCCGGGACCCAAACCCGGGAGCAGTTCTTC | CASSQSPGTQTREQFF | TRBJ2-1 | . | TRBV4-1 | .
TGCAGTGCTGGCAGACCCTATGGCTACACCTTC | CSAGRPYGYTF | TRBJ1-2 | . | TRBV20-1 | .
TGTGCCAGCCATACTAGAGGGGGCTCTGAAGCTTTCTTT | CASHTRGGSEAFF | TRBJ1-1 | . | TRBV2 | TRBD1
TGTGCCAGTAGTTTCCGGGTCTTCTACAATGAGCAGTTCTTC | CASSFRVFYNEQFF | TRBJ2-1 | . | TRBV19 | .
TGTGCCAGCAGTGATGGGCGGGGGGGGCCAAACATTCAGTACTTC | CASSDGRGGPNIQYF | TRBJ2-4 | . | TRBV6-1 | TRBD2
TGTGCCAGCAGCAATCAGGGGCGGTGGGGCACAGATACGCAGTATTTT | CASSNQGRWGTDTQYF | TRBJ2-3 | once | TRBV21-1 | .
TGTGCCAGCAGCCTTAACCTCCAGAGTGCGGTGGCTGGAAACACCATATATTTT | CASSLNLQSAVAGNTIYF | TRBJ1-3 | . | TRBV7-6 | .
TGTGCCAGCAGAGTTCAAGGTCCGTCCTACGAGCAGTACTTC | CASRVQGPSYEQYF | TRBJ2-7 | . | TRBV2 | .
TGCGCCAGCAGCGTGGGAAGCACAGATACGCAGTATTTT | CASSVGSTDTQYF | TRBJ2-3 | . | TRBV5-1 | .
TGTGCCAGTAGTTCGGTGCTAGCGGGGTACAATGAGCAGTTCTTC | CASSSVLAGYNEQFF | TRBJ2-1 | . | TRBV19 | TRBD2
TGTGCCAGTAGTCATCGGCAGGGGGGGATCTACGAGCAGTACTTC | CASSHRQGGIYEQYF | TRBJ2-7 | . | TRBV19 | .
TGTGCCAGTAAGCAGGGGATCTGGGCCAACGTCCTGACTTTC | CASKQGIWANVLTF | TRBJ2-6 | . | TRBV19 | .
TGTGCCAGCAGCTTGGGGATGGCTGAAGCTTTCTTT | CASSLGMAEAFF | TRBJ1-1 | . | TRBV7-9 | .
TGTGCCAGCAGGAGACTAGCGGGGGAGCAAGAGACCCAGTACTTC | CASRRLAGEQETQYF | TRBJ2-5 | once | TRBV2 | TRBD2
TGTGCCACCAGCAGAGGTCGGGACAGTGGTTACAATGAGCAGTTCTTC | CATSRGRDSGYNEQFF | TRBJ2-1 | . | TRBV15 | TRBD1
TGTGCCAGCAGCGCGGGTAATGGAGAACGGACCTATGGCTACACCTTC | CASSAGNGERTYGYTF | TRBJ1-2 | . | TRBV9 | .
TGTGCCAGCAGCTCCTATGCTGGGGGCGCAGGGAGGACCGGGGAGCTGTTTTTT | CASSSYAGGAGRTGELFF | TRBJ2-2 | . | TRBV7-8 | .
TGTGCCAGCTCTCCCCTCCCAGCTTGGGAGCAGTTCTTC | CASSPLPAWEQFF | TRBJ2-1 | . | TRBV2 | .